The T cell receptor (beta chain) described here comes from a study of T cells in narcolepsy. Overall study findings and caveats: Autoreactive HCRT-specific and TRIB2-specific clonotypes were marked in same-patient CSF-versus-blood CD4+ comparisons.

As for this clone: The antigen remains undetermined.

Repertoires were generated with immunoSEQ multiplex PCR, while TCRdb's copy carries only in-frame clones and drops some. The data contain 25,000 or so clones, approximately 80% of them singletons. Germline CDR1 MNHNY, CDR2 SVGAGI (reference sequence). CDR3 length: 15 amino acids. Trimming stripped 4 bases from V and 2 bases from J, with 14 bases between. The chain employs TRBV6-6 and TRBJ1-2, with D uncertain. The sample taken for sequencing was CD45RA- memory CD4+ T cells from PBMCs. The TCR comes from a human donor with narcolepsy. DNA for the CDR3: TGTGCCAGCAGTTCCGGTTTCGGAATCAACTATGGCTACACCTTC. Protein product: CASSSGFGINYGYTF.